This TCR beta chain was found in a study of blood T cell repertoires in COVID-19. Study background: Researchers got acute and convalescent COVID-19 samples from the United States, Italy and Spain.

The CDR3 is 14 amino acids. The germline gives CDR1 DFQATT, CDR2 SNEGSKA (reference sequence). Between the trimmed V and J ends, which lost 3 bases and 0 bases, there was a span of 10 bases. Allocation to cohorts depended on clinical history reported by the participants. Produced via immunoSEQ multiplex PCR; TCRdb's table is partial and in-frame only. The table shows 250,000 or so clones, with roughly 81% occurring only once. The TCR originated in a woman in her 50s who had been exposed to COVID-19. V gene TRBV20-1 combines with J gene TRBJ2-3; TRBD1 might be the D (5 bases). Material for sequencing was PBMCs or T cells enriched from blood (not recorded which). Here the CDR3 reads CSASTTDSTDTQYF. The CDR3 DNA reads as TGCAGTGCTAGTACGACAGATAGCACAGATACGCAGTATTTT.